The 18 T cell receptor beta chains below were found in one sample sequenced in a study of cytomegalovirus exposure and HLA in healthy donors. With 60 Vbeta and 13 Jbeta primers, the PCR was carried out. Sequenced by immunoSEQ multiplex PCR; TCRdb stores in-frame clones only, minus some. This sample has 150,000 or so clones, with around 74% found just once. Sequencing was done on a sample of PBMCs. The receptors were sampled from a female donor in good health and CMV-seronegative.

This chain joins TRBV2 and TRBJ2-1; 9 bases agree with TRBD2. This CDR3 is built from 17 residues. V lost 7 bases and J lost 8; bases outside the gene matches: 18. Germline V gene sequence: CDR1 SNHLY, CDR2 FYNNEI. The CDR3 nucleotides read TGTGCCAGCAATCTAGGGGGAGCAGCGGGGGGTGTCGATGAGCAGTTCTTC. This encodes CASNLGGAAGGVDEQFF.

The rearrangement joins TRBV2 to TRBJ1-1; TRBD1 might be the D (6 bases). This CDR3 region has 13 residues. Germline V gene sequence: CDR1 SNHLY, CDR2 FYNNEI. V shed 4 bases and J shed 7 bases, with 13 bases lying between them. This CDR3 reads CASSGTGQNEAFF. CDR3 coding DNA: TGTGCCAGCAGTGGGACCGGACAGAATGAAGCTTTCTTT.

This clone was counted between two and nine times. V and J are TRBV5-4 and TRBJ2-2, with 11 bases matching TRBD2. After removal of 2 bases from V and 7 bases from J, the junction contained 7 bases not matched to a gene. CDR1 SGHNT and CDR2 YYREEE come from the germline V gene (reference sequence). The CDR3 has 16 residues. In DNA, the CDR3 is TGTGCCAGCAGCTTACTAGCGGGAGAGGGGGTCGGGGAGCTGTTTTTT. This codes for CASSLLAGEGVGELFF.

V usage is TRBV2 and J usage is TRBJ1-3; D might be TRBD1 (5 bases). Trimming cost V 5 bases and J 4 bases, with 15 bases left between them. The CDR3 runs 15 residues. Germline CDR1 SNHLY, CDR2 FYNNEI. DNA of the CDR3: TGTGCCAGCAGTATAGAACAGGCCGTGGGAAACACCATATATTTT. Translation: CASSIEQAVGNTIYF. The entire variable domain, with the rest obtained from reference TRBV2 and TRBJ1-3, is as follows: EPEVTQTPSHQVTQMGQEVILRCVPISNHLYFYWYRQILGQKVEFLVSFYNNEISEKSEIFDDQFSVERPDGSNFTLKIRSTKLEDSAMYFCASSIEQAVGNTIYFGEGSWLTVV.

The V call is TRBV21-1, the J call TRBJ1-5; TRBD1 is the table's D call and was not checked against the DNA. TRBV21-1 is flagged as a pseudogene. The CDR3 has 16 residues. DNA for the CDR3: TGTGCCAGCAGCAAGAGGGCAACAGGGGGGAATCAGCCCCAGCATTTT. Translated: CASSKRATGGNQPQHF.

The chain employs TRBV14 and TRBJ1-1, with D uncertain. V lost 4 bases to trimming and J lost 1 base, with 7 bases between them. Germline V gene lookup returns CDR1 SGHDN and CDR2 FVKESK. This CDR3 has 13 amino acids. CDR3: CASSPSGNTEAFF. CDR3 in DNA: TGTGCCAGCAGCCCGTCGGGGAACACTGAAGCTTTCTTT.

The chain is built from TRBV19 and TRBJ2-7; 7 nucleotides match TRBD1. J gave up 7 bases and V 5 bases, and 5 bases lay outside the gene matches. Germline values: CDR1 LNHDA, CDR2 SQIVND (reference sequence). The CDR3 runs to 12 residues. The CDR3 is CASSGTAWEQYF. The CDR3 DNA reads TGTGCCAGTAGTGGGACAGCCTGGGAGCAGTACTTC.

The CDR3 DNA sequence: TGTGCCTGCACATGGGCCCCTAATGAAAAACTGTTTTTT. This sequence encodes CACTWAPNEKLFF. This chain links TRBV19 with TRBJ1-4, with D unresolved. This CDR3 has 13 amino acids. Germline values: CDR1 LNHDA, CDR2 SQIVND (reference sequence). The V and J ends lost 11 bases and 3 bases respectively, with 13 bases between them.

V and J are TRBV4-1 and TRBJ2-2; tentative D call: TRBD1 (6 bases). This CDR3 has 15 amino acids. Germline CDR1 is MGHRA and CDR2 is YSYEKL. Trimming stripped 0 bases from V and 7 bases from J, with 12 bases between. CDR3 in DNA: TGCGCCAGCAGCCAAGAAAGGGGCAGGGGCGGGGAGCTGTTTTTT. Residues: CASSQERGRGGELFF.

This chain connects TRBV5-1 to TRBJ2-7, with D perhaps matching TRBD1 (5 bases). Germline V gene lookup returns CDR1 SGHRS and CDR2 YFSETQ. The V end was cut by 2 bases, the J end by 3 bases, with 12 bases between. The CDR3 consists of 14 residues. CDR3 coding DNA: TGCGCCAGCAGCTTAGCAGGGTTCCTCTACGAGCAGTACTTC. Translated, it gives CASSLAGFLYEQYF.

The chain couples TRBV5-1 to TRBJ2-3, with no clear D. The CDR3 spans 12 residues. In germline, CDR1 is SGHRS, CDR2 YFSETQ. Trimming shortened V by 0 bases and J by 7 bases, and 6 bases separated the two germline ends. CDR3 in amino acids: CASSLDVYTQYF. CDR3 nucleotides: TGCGCCAGCAGCTTGGATGTATATACGCAGTATTTT.

Comment on this clone: This same CDR3 is encoded by further DNA sequences in the sample. The chain uses TRBV6-5 and TRBJ2-2; D may be TRBD2 (5 bases). Looked up from germline, CDR1 is MNHEY and CDR2 is SVGAGI. The CDR3 has 11 residues. V was clipped by 8 bases and J by 6 bases, with 7 bases between them. CDR3 region: CASSRAGELFF. The CDR3 DNA reads TGTGCCAGCTCGAGGGCCGGGGAGCTGTTTTTT.

The chain recombines TRBV2 with TRBJ2-5; a weak D match, TRBD2 (5 bases). Trimming shortened V by 4 bases and J by 4 bases, and 13 bases separated the two germline ends. The CDR3 length is 14 residues. The germline V gene has CDR1 SNHLY and CDR2 FYNNEI. This chain's CDR3 is CASSGRSGRETQYF. The CDR3 DNA is TGTGCCAGCAGTGGAAGGTCGGGGAGAGAGACCCAGTACTTC.

V is TRBV27 and J is TRBJ2-7, with D possibly being TRBD2 (6 bases). The CDR3 sequence is 15 residues long. Germline-derived CDR1 and CDR2 are MNHEY and SMNVEV (reference sequence). With 6 bases removed from V and 7 bases from J, the gap between germline ends came to 22 bases. The CDR3 DNA reads TGTGCCAGCAGCCGACAGATCACCGGGGCGGGAGAGCAGTACTTC. This codes for CASSRQITGAGEQYF.

The chain recombines TRBV11-1 with TRBJ1-1; D perhaps matches TRBD1 (5 bases). The CDR3 totals 16 residues. Trimming pared 4 bases from V and 2 bases from J, leaving 17 bases between. CDR1 SGHAT and CDR2 FQDESV come from the germline V gene (reference sequence). This CDR3 is CASSSTYRDSNTEAFF. The CDR3 DNA follows: TGTGCCAGCAGCTCCACTTATCGAGACAGCAACACTGAAGCTTTCTTT.

The chain combines TRBV6-1 with TRBJ2-1, with no clear D. The V and J ends lost 1 base and 2 bases respectively, with 9 bases between them. The germline V gene encodes CDR1 MNHNS and CDR2 SASEGT. The length of the CDR3 is 15 residues. The CDR3 loop is CASSEGSSTYNEQFF. The CDR3 bases are TGTGCCAGCAGTGAAGGGAGCAGCACCTACAATGAGCAGTTCTTC.

The rearrangement joins TRBV5-1 to TRBJ1-5, with a tentative D call TRBD1 (6 bases). The V gene's germline CDR1 is SGHRS and CDR2 YFSETQ. The CDR3 extends over 15 amino acids. The germline V and J ends were trimmed by 0 bases and 4 bases, with 11 bases remaining between them. The CDR3 sequence is CASSLEGGRNQPQHF. Written as DNA, the CDR3 is TGCGCCAGCAGCTTGGAAGGGGGACGGAATCAGCCCCAGCATTTT.

The chain links TRBV19 to TRBJ2-7, with TRBD2 matching 9 bases. The V gene's germline CDR1 is LNHDA and CDR2 SQIVND (reference sequence). CDR3 size: 15 residues. The V segment lost 7 bases and the J segment 2 bases; nucleotides outside the gene matches: 9. CDR3 residues: CASTQGLAATYEQYF. The CDR3 nucleotides are TGTGCCAGTACCCAGGGACTAGCCGCCACCTACGAGCAGTACTTC.